These T cell receptor beta chains were read from a single sample in a study of T cells in Graves' hyperthyroidism and ophthalmopathy. Each CDR3 protein gets one entry after TCRdb re-called the multiplex PCR reads with MiXCR. The data show around 380,000 distinct CDR3 sequences, roughly 13% seen once. The sequenced sample was blood. The receptor source for this set is a man younger than 45 with Graves' hyperthyroidism that later progressed to Graves' ophthalmopathy. The CDR3 runs from the conserved cysteine through the conserved F or W.

V: TRBV4-1
CDR3: CASSRATSEETQYF

V: TRBV10-3
CDR3: CAISDLGQGNEKLFF

V: TRBV3-1
CDR3: CASSQYRDETEAFF

V: TRBV27
CDR3: CASSRGQIQPQHF

V: TRBV24-1
CDR3: CATSFQIPYEQYF

V: TRBV18
CDR3: CASSPLTTGLDGYTF

V: TRBV28
CDR3: CASSLGASGDTDTQYF

V: TRBV29-1
CDR3: CSVGNLNTESGAFF

V: TRBV18
CDR3: CASSPPSQGLETQYF

V: TRBV10-1
CDR3: CASGDNSYEQYF

V: TRBV10-1
CDR3: CASSESTQDNYEQFF

V: TRBV10-3
CDR3: CAISGDTGELFF

V: TRBV2
CDR3: CASRFETLSRDTQYF

V: TRBV18
CDR3: CASSAAQGSGELFF

V: TRBV4-1
CDR3: CASSQVEGHGYTF

V: TRBV28
CDR3: CASSPQVGGWNQPQHF

V: TRBV30
CDR3: CAWSVRGGTEAFF

V: TRBV5-5
CDR3: CASSLTGRDSPLHF

V: TRBV20-1
CDR3: CSAPLVGTGAYEQYF

V: TRBV27
CDR3: CASSLSVVAGGPETQYF

V: TRBV10-3
CDR3: CAISESWGTGYTF

V: TRBV7-9
CDR3: CASSLGSPTDTRYF